The next 26 T cell receptor beta chains were all read from a single sample in a study of blood T cell repertoires in COVID-19. The method was immunoSEQ multiplex PCR; TCRdb's version includes in-frame clones alone and lacks a portion of them. This sample has 30,000 to 50,000 clones, with roughly 78% found just once. Sequencing input: peripheral blood. The origin of the receptors is an older man with active or convalescent COVID-19.

As for this clone: One junction end disagrees with the germline gene, perhaps due to a read error. Other DNA variants within this sample encode the same CDR3. This sequence joins TRBV6-5 and TRBJ2-7; TRBD1 agrees at 9 bases. Germline V gives CDR1 MNHEY, CDR2 SVGAGI. The CDR3 is made up of 14 amino acids. The CDR3 protein is CASRKGTGFHEQYF. For the CDR3, the DNA is TGTGCCAGCCGCAAGGGGACAGGGTTCCACGAGCAATACTTC.

The gene calls are TRBV28 and TRBJ1-6; D possibly corresponds to TRBD1 (5 bases). This CDR3 spans 14 amino acids. Germline V CDR1 and CDR2: MDHEN, SYDVKM. Trimming removed 2 bases at V and 11 bases at J, with 13 bases between. CDR3 amino acids: CASSLGQGGTPLHF. Here the CDR3 DNA reads TGTGCCAGCAGTTTAGGGCAGGGAGGCACACCCCTCCACTTT.

The J gene is TRBJ1-4, the V gene TRBV6-6, with a possible D match to TRBD1 (6 bases). V was cut by 8 bases and J by 7 bases, with 14 bases left in between. This CDR3 has 13 amino acids. Germline V lookup: CDR1 MNHNY, CDR2 SVGAGI (reference sequence). DNA of the CDR3: TGTGCCAGCGGGGGGGGGCTCGGTGAAAAACTGTTTTTT. It specifies CASGGGLGEKLFF.

V and J are TRBV4-3 and TRBJ2-5, with D tentatively TRBD1 (6 bases). V shed 3 bases and J shed 2 bases, with 13 bases lying between them. Germline-derived CDR1 and CDR2 are LGHNA and YSLEER. The CDR3 runs 15 residues. CDR3 sequence (DNA): TGCGCCAGCAGCCAGAATGGGGACATTCAAGAGACCCAGTACTTC. Its protein is CASSQNGDIQETQYF.

This chain connects TRBV3-1 (or the pseudogene TRBV3-2) to TRBJ1-2, with no clear D. There are 12 residues in the CDR3. Germline V gene data show CDR1 as LGHDT and CDR2 as YNNKEL (reference sequence). V was shortened by 9 bases and J by 8 bases, with 16 bases between the two germline ends. In nucleotides, the CDR3 is TGTGCCAGTGGTGATATTCTTGAGGGCTACACCTTC. Amino acids: CASGDILEGYTF.

The V gene is TRBV7-3, the J gene TRBJ2-1; possibly TRBD2 for D (6 bases). The germline V and J ends were trimmed by 1 base and 6 bases, with 13 bases remaining between them. Per the germline V gene, CDR1 is SGHTA and CDR2 is FQGTGA. The CDR3 consists of 15 residues. The DNA for the CDR3 is TGTGCCAGCAGCTTAATCCCGACTAGTGGCAATGAGCAGTTCTTC. Its translation is CASSLIPTSGNEQFF. Using reference TRBV7-3 and TRBJ2-1 for the parts outside the CDR3, the full variable domain is GAGVSQTPSNKVTEKGKYVELRCDPISGHTALYWYRQSLGQGPEFLIYFQGTGAADDSGLPNDRFFAVRPEGSVSTLKIQRTERGDSAVYLCASSLIPTSGNEQFFGPGTRLTVL.

The chain couples TRBV9 to TRBJ2-7, with TRBD1 as a possible D gene (6 bases). Trimming took off 2 bases at V and 0 bases at J, with 15 bases between the two ends. The CDR3 is 16 amino acids. CDR1 and CDR2 from the germline V gene are SGDLS and YYNGEE. CDR3 sequence: CASSVGAGAFSYEQYF. Here the CDR3 DNA reads TGTGCCAGCAGCGTCGGGGCAGGGGCCTTCTCCTACGAGCAGTACTTC.

The gene calls are TRBV28 and TRBJ2-6; perhaps TRBD2 as D (5 bases). This CDR3 has 15 amino acids. Germline assignment: CDR1 MDHEN and CDR2 SYDVKM. V was shortened by 3 bases and J by 0 bases, with 6 bases between the two germline ends. CDR3 loop: CASSFGGSGANVLTF. In DNA form, the CDR3 reads TGTGCCAGCAGTTTCGGAGGCTCTGGGGCCAACGTCCTGACTTTC. The full variable domain, rest sourced from reference TRBV28 and TRBJ2-6, is DVKVTQSSRYLVKRTGEKVFLECVQDMDHENMFWYRQDPGLGLRLIYFSYDVKMKEKGDIPEGYSVSREKKERFSLILESASTNQTSMYLCASSFGGSGANVLTFGAGSRLTVL.

The table lists this clone with a few counts. The gene calls are TRBV6-5 and TRBJ1-5, with D unresolved. Germline V gene data show CDR1 as MNHEY and CDR2 as SVGAGI. There are 14 residues in the CDR3. Deletions cut 2 bases from V and 0 bases from J, with 5 bases between. The DNA for the CDR3 is TGTGCCAGCAGTTACGCGAATAGCAATCAGCCCCAGCATTTT. Its translation: CASSYANSNQPQHF.

This clone was counted a few times. This chain links TRBV7-9 with TRBJ2-1; 7 bases map to TRBD1. This CDR3 comprises 16 residues. The V gene's germline CDR1 is SEHNR and CDR2 FQNEAQ (reference sequence). Trimming at V came to 5 bases and at J to 5 bases, leaving 12 bases not matched to a gene. In nucleotides, the CDR3 is TGTGCCAGCAGCGCCCTGGGGACAGAATTTGACAATGAGCAGTTCTTC. It translates to CASSALGTEFDNEQFF.

The V and J genes are TRBV29-1 and TRBJ1-5; the D is unclear. Germline V gene data show CDR1 as SQVTM and CDR2 as ANQGSEA. The CDR3 is 12 amino acids. Trimming pared 4 bases from V and 2 bases from J, leaving 6 bases between. CDR3 nucleotide sequence: TGCAGCGTTGGACAAGGCAATCAGCCCCAGCATTTT. It codes for CSVGQGNQPQHF.

This chain joins TRBV9 and TRBJ2-7; D remains unclear. Germline loops: CDR1 SGDLS, CDR2 YYNGEE. Trimming shortened V by 0 bases and J by 6 bases, and 10 bases separated the two germline ends. The CDR3 loop spans 13 amino acids. The CDR3 region has the DNA TGTGCCAGCAGCGTAGCTGGAGTTGGCGAGCAGTACTTC. This codes for CASSVAGVGEQYF.

The chain combines TRBV12-3 or TRBV12-4 with TRBJ2-5; 7 bases are a match to TRBD2. V was pared by 9 bases and J by 3 bases, with 7 bases of the junction left unmatched. The CDR3 contains 13 residues. CDR3 sequence (DNA): TGTGCCAGTCGAAACCTAGCGGAAGAGACCCAGTACTTC. As protein: CASRNLAEETQYF.

The rearrangement uses TRBV9 and TRBJ2-4; 11 nucleotides align to TRBD2. This CDR3 has 15 amino acids. From germline, CDR1 is SGDLS and CDR2 YYNGEE. The J segment lost 5 bases and the V segment lost 3 bases, leaving 4 bases of the junction unmatched. CDR3 in DNA: TGTGCCAGCAGCGCCCGGGGACTAGCGGAAAACATTCAGTACTTC. Translation gives CASSARGLAENIQYF.

The rearrangement uses TRBV12-3 or TRBV12-4 and TRBJ1-1; D remains ambiguous. Trimming left V 3 bases short and J 11 bases short, with 13 bases between. The CDR3 runs to 12 residues. CDR3 bases: TGTGCCAGCAGTTTTGAGCGGATCGGGGCTTTCTTT. Translated, it gives CASSFERIGAFF.

The CDR3 protein is CASSPTGGEYTEAFF. The CDR3 coding sequence is TGTGCCAGCTCACCAACGGGGGGAGAGTACACTGAAGCTTTCTTT. V usage is TRBV18 and J usage is TRBJ1-1; tentatively, D is TRBD1 (5 bases). Looked up from germline, CDR1 is KGHSH and CDR2 is LQKENI. This CDR3 has 15 amino acids. V was cut by 2 bases and J by 3 bases, with 13 bases left in between.

The chain employs TRBV6-2 or TRBV6-3 and TRBJ1-1; D remains ambiguous. CDR1 is MNHEY and CDR2 is SVGEGT in the germline V gene. The V end was cut by 1 base, the J end by 4 bases, with 10 bases between. The CDR3 is 14 amino acids. The CDR3 sequence: CASSYYGSGTEAFF. The DNA for the CDR3 is TGTGCCAGCAGTTACTACGGGTCCGGCACTGAAGCTTTCTTT.

The count of this clone is one. V and J are TRBV2 and TRBJ1-2, with 9 bases identical to TRBD1. The CDR3 runs to 16 residues. Germline lookup yields CDR1 SNHLY and CDR2 FYNNEI. The trim removed 6 bases at V and 4 bases at J, leaving 12 bases unmatched. The CDR3 is CASRNSGTGIIYGYTF. Written as DNA, the CDR3 is TGTGCCAGCAGAAATTCCGGGACAGGGATTATCTATGGCTACACCTTC. The entire variable domain, with the rest obtained from reference TRBV2 and TRBJ1-2, is as follows: EPEVTQTPSHQVTQMGQEVILRCVPISNHLYFYWYRQILGQKVEFLVSFYNNEISEKSEIFDDQFSVERPDGSNFTLKIRSTKLEDSAMYFCASRNSGTGIIYGYTFGSGTRLTVV.

This chain links TRBV7-2 with TRBJ1-2; 8 bases are a match to TRBD1. V gave up 6 bases and J gave up 0 bases; unmatched junction bases: 3. The CDR3 consists of 14 residues. Germline V gene data show CDR1 as SGHTA and CDR2 as FQGNSA. In DNA form, the CDR3 reads TGTGCCAGCAGTCCGACAGGGGCTAACTATGGCTACACCTTC. This codes for CASSPTGANYGYTF.

The chain joins TRBV24-1 to TRBJ2-1; 7 positions agree with TRBD2. The V segment lost 3 bases and the J segment 7 bases; nucleotides outside the gene matches: 11. Germline lookup yields CDR1 KGHDR and CDR2 SFDVKD. The CDR3 is 16 residues long. CDR3 bases: TGTGCCACCAGTGATCCGAGCGGGGTGGGTCTGAATGAGCAGTTCTTC. This encodes CATSDPSGVGLNEQFF.

This rearrangement joins TRBV19 to TRBJ1-1; 11 bases are a match to TRBD1. CDR3 length: 14 amino acids. V was clipped by 3 bases and J by 5 bases; unmatched bases: 2. The germline V gene encodes CDR1 LNHDA and CDR2 SQIVND (reference sequence). CDR3 in amino acids: CASSIGTGGTEAFF. The DNA for the CDR3 is TGTGCCAGTAGTATTGGGACAGGGGGGACTGAAGCTTTCTTT.

The chain employs TRBV11-2 and TRBJ1-5; D is ambiguous. CDR3 length: 14 amino acids. Looked up from germline, CDR1 is SGHAT and CDR2 is FQNNGV. Trimming pared 0 bases from V and 7 bases from J, leaving 10 bases between. Here the CDR3 reads CASSLESLRQPQHF. The CDR3 DNA is TGTGCCAGCAGCTTAGAAAGCCTCCGGCAGCCCCAGCATTTT.

This chain's CDR3 is CASSFYSGGAYEQFF. Written as DNA, the CDR3 is TGTGCCAGCAGCTTTTATAGCGGGGGGGCGTATGAGCAGTTCTTC. The chain has TRBV7-2 and TRBJ2-1; 11 bases line up with TRBD2. Germline CDR1 SGHTA, CDR2 FQGNSA. The CDR3 extends over 15 amino acids. V trimming: 3 bases; J trimming: 8 bases; junction bases outside the gene matches: 6.

The gene calls are TRBV5-1 and TRBJ1-2; D not resolved. This CDR3 has 14 amino acids. Germline-derived CDR1 and CDR2 are SGHRS and YFSETQ. With 4 bases removed from V and 8 bases from J, the gap between germline ends came to 18 bases. In DNA form, the CDR3 reads TGCGCCAGCAGCCCAGACGTGGCGGTACGAGGCTACACCTTC. It encodes CASSPDVAVRGYTF.

The rearrangement joins TRBV28 to TRBJ2-2; 8 nucleotides agree with TRBD1. Per germline, CDR1 MDHEN and CDR2 SYDVKM. V was clipped by 5 bases and J by 0 bases; unmatched bases: 8. The CDR3 spans 17 residues. CDR3 in amino acids: CASSGQGIFANTGELFF. The CDR3 DNA sequence: TGTGCCAGCAGTGGACAGGGAATCTTCGCGAACACCGGGGAGCTGTTTTTT.

V gene TRBV30 combines with J gene TRBJ2-7; TRBD2 agrees at 13 bases. The CDR3 totals 14 residues. The germline gives CDR1 GTSNPN, CDR2 SVGIG (reference sequence). V was pared by 5 bases and J by 7 bases, with 8 bases of the junction left unmatched. In DNA, the CDR3 is TGTGCCTGGTCCGGACTAGCGGGAGAACAAGAGCAGTACTTC. Its protein is CAWSGLAGEQEQYF.